One T cell receptor (beta chain) is described in this entry. What it recognizes is unknown. One end of the junction does not line up with germline, which may come from a read error. Germline assignment: CDR1 SGHTA and CDR2 FQGTGA. The CDR3 runs 17 residues. The sample belongs to a study of molecular identifiers for immune sequencing clone quantification. Study findings and constraints: Detectable among around 1 million naive cells, according to reports, was Jurkat TCR RNA spiked in from one cell.

Isolation of naive CD8 T cells was achieved by sorting on a CD8+CD4-CCR7+CD45RA+ phenotype. Methods described previously were used for bulk TCR libraries, and listed TCR primers were applied. One entry per CDR3 protein results from TCRdb running MiXCR on the PCR reads. The sample lists a few hundred thousand distinct CDR3 sequences; roughly a quarter were seen once. The source is a human donor in good health. Some libraries in this study had Jurkat cell RNA spiked in. V usage is TRBV7-3 and J usage is TRBJ2-3, with 9 nucleotides matching TRBD2. Sample: naive CD8+ T cells from blood, with Jurkat cell RNA spiked in. The subset denotes: FACS-sorted CD8+CD4-CCR7+CD45RA+ naive T cells. CDR3 DNA: TGTGCCAGCAGCTTAATGGTAGCGGGAGAGGGCACAGATACGCGGTATTTT. Its translation is CASSLMVAGEGTDTRYF.